One and the same sample provided the 21 T cell receptor beta chains below, sequenced in a study of T cell clonality in common variable immunodeficiency. Assay: immunoSEQ multiplex PCR; the TCRdb copy retains only in-frame clones and omits some. The repertoire consists of about 43,000 clones, none detected only once. The sequenced sample consisted of peripheral blood mononuclear cells. These receptors all come from a person aged 18 to 75 in good health.

Many counts were recorded for this clone. With the read ending 3 residues before the CDR3 end, the germline J gene is used to fill in that end. The chain is built from TRBV19 and TRBJ1-1; TRBD1 is a possible D gene (6 bases). V lost 6 bases to trimming and J lost 0 bases, with 17 bases between them. This CDR3 contains 16 residues. CDR1 is LNHDA, CDR2 SQIVND, per germline (reference sequence). CDR3 DNA, as far as it was read: TGTGCCAGTAGGGGGGCTGGGAGCTCTATGAACACTGAA. Translation gives CASRGAGSSMNTE. The entire CDR3 reads CASRGAGSSMNTEAFF.

In its sample, this clone was seen many times. The CDR3 end falls 3 residues outside the read, so it is completed with the germline J gene. This chain joins TRBV19 and TRBJ1-5; D is perhaps TRBD1 (6 bases). Germline V gene data show CDR1 as LNHDA and CDR2 as SQIVND (reference sequence). Trimming removed 7 bases at V and 7 bases at J, with 20 bases between. The CDR3 runs 15 residues. The CDR3 sequence is CASIEGQREGQPQHF. The sequenced CDR3 bases are TGTGCCAGTATCGAGGGACAAAGGGAAGGACAGCCC.

This clone appeared many times. The read ends 3 residues before the CDR3 terminus; that terminus is restored from the germline J gene. The chain has TRBV20-1 and TRBJ2-1; the match to TRBD2 covers 11 bases. Trimming cost V 3 bases and J 6 bases; bases outside gene matches: 1. From germline, CDR1 is DFQATT and CDR2 SNEGSKA (reference sequence). The CDR3 sequence is 13 residues long. Partial CDR3 DNA: TGCAGTGCTAGTACTAGCGGGAGCAATGAG. Protein product: CSASTSGSNE. The complete CDR3 reads CSASTSGSNEQFF.

At least ten counts were recorded for this clone. The CDR3 end is not reached by the read, which stops 3 residues before it; the germline J gene fills it in. The V call is TRBV20-1, the J call TRBJ2-1, with 7 bases matching TRBD2. Germline V gives CDR1 DFQATT, CDR2 SNEGSKA (reference sequence). This CDR3 has 14 residues. V trimming: 4 bases; J trimming: 5 bases; junction bases outside the gene matches: 8. CDR3 DNA (partial): TGCAGTGCTACCCCCGGGGGGACGAACAATGAG. It encodes CSATPGGTNNE. The entire CDR3 sequence reads CSATPGGTNNEQFF.

There are many counts of this clone. The read terminates 3 residues ahead of where the CDR3 ends, so the germline J gene completes it. The chain employs TRBV29-1 and TRBJ2-1; D unresolved. The germline gives CDR1 SQVTM, CDR2 ANQGSEA. Trimming took off 7 bases at V and 7 bases at J, with 8 bases between the two ends. There are 10 residues in the CDR3. CDR3 DNA (partial): TGCAGCGCCTTTTTAAATGAG. It translates to CSAFLNE. The entire CDR3 protein is CSAFLNEQFF.

This clone was picked up many times. The read halts 3 residues ahead of the CDR3 end, with the missing end drawn from the germline J gene. V is TRBV20-1 and J is TRBJ2-7, with TRBD2 matching over 11 bases. The CDR3 runs to 14 residues. Looked up from germline, CDR1 is DFQATT and CDR2 is SNEGSKA (reference sequence). The V segment lost 6 bases and the J segment 2 bases; nucleotides outside the gene matches: 6. The CDR3 sequence is CSAGGTSGTYEQYF. CDR3 DNA (partial): TGCAGTGCAGGGGGGACTAGCGGAACCTACGAG.

This clone was recorded many times. The read gets to within 3 residues of the CDR3 end, and the germline J gene fills in the rest. The chain couples TRBV11-3 to TRBJ1-2; TRBD1 aligns across 10 bases. The length of the CDR3 is 15 residues. Germline V gives CDR1 SGHNT, CDR2 YENEEA. The DNA read from the CDR3 is TGTGCAAGTCGCTCATCGGGACAGGGGCCCTATGGC. It translates to CASRSSGQGPYG. The full-length CDR3 reads as CASRSSGQGPYGYTF.

This clone was seen repeatedly, ten times or more. Sequencing ends 3 residues short of the CDR3 end; the germline J gene provides the rest. This chain links TRBV6-1 with TRBJ2-1; TRBD1 matches 8 bases. CDR1 is MNHNS, CDR2 SASEGT, per germline. The CDR3 covers 14 residues. Trimming at V came to 4 bases and at J to 5 bases, leaving 4 bases not matched to a gene. CDR3 protein: CASSGTGWDNEQFF. Incomplete CDR3 DNA: TGTGCCAGCAGTGGGACAGGGTGGGACAATGAG.

This clone was observed many times. The sequenced fragment ends 3 residues before the CDR3 boundary, so the rest is inferred from the germline J gene. V usage is TRBV20-1 and J usage is TRBJ2-3; a weak D match, TRBD2 (7 bases). Germline loops: CDR1 DFQATT, CDR2 SNEGSKA (reference sequence). V was clipped by 1 base and J by 0 bases, with 17 bases between them. This CDR3 has 17 amino acids. The CDR3 bases that were read are TGCAGTGCTAGAGCCCCTCCTGGGGGGGGCAGCACAGATACG. It is translated as CSARAPPGGGSTDT. The entire CDR3 reads CSARAPPGGGSTDTQYF.

This clone came up many times. The sequence runs out 3 residues before the end of the CDR3; the remainder is reconstructed from the germline J gene. The chain joins TRBV4-1 to TRBJ2-1, with 11 bases identical to TRBD2. The trim removed 4 bases at V and 2 bases at J, leaving 4 bases unmatched. CDR1 MGHRA and CDR2 YSYEKL come from the germline V gene. CDR3 length equals 16 residues. Incomplete CDR3 DNA: TGCGCCAGCAGCCGCGGACTAGCGGGTACCTACAATGAG. The encoded protein is CASSRGLAGTYNE. The entire CDR3 protein reads CASSRGLAGTYNEQFF.

Many counts were recorded for this clone. The sequence runs out 3 residues before the end of the CDR3; the remainder is reconstructed from the germline J gene. V usage is TRBV7-8 and J usage is TRBJ1-5; no definite D call. Trimming pared 2 bases from V and 0 bases from J, leaving 11 bases between. In germline, CDR1 is SGHVS, CDR2 FQNEAQ. This CDR3 region has 16 residues. The CDR3 sequence: CASSLSIRNSNQPQHF. The CDR3 bases that were read are TGTGCCAGCAGCTTAAGTATCAGAAATAGCAATCAGCCC.

This clone was seen repeatedly, ten times or more. Read sequence stops 3 residues before the CDR3 end, and the germline J gene provides the missing end. The chain combines TRBV5-6 with TRBJ1-1; the D is unclear. Germline V gives CDR1 SGHDT, CDR2 YYEEEE. CDR3 length equals 12 residues. V shed 4 bases and J shed 0 bases, with 4 bases lying between them. The CDR3 loop reads CASSRVNTEAFF. CDR3 DNA (partial): TGTGCCAGCAGCCGGGTGAACACTGAA.

For this clone: Read coverage stops 3 residues before the CDR3 terminus; the germline J gene supplies the remainder. This chain links TRBV11-2 with TRBJ1-2; no clear D gene. The germline V gene encodes CDR1 SGHAT and CDR2 FQNNGV. V lost 1 base, J lost 4 bases, and 7 bases lay in between. CDR3 length: 13 residues. The sequenced CDR3 bases are TGTGCCAGCAGCTTAGGGCCCCTCTATGGC. Protein: CASSLGPLYG. The entire CDR3 sequence reads CASSLGPLYGYTF.

At least ten counts were recorded for this clone. The CDR3 end is not reached by the read, which stops 3 residues before it; the germline J gene fills it in. V and J are TRBV7-7 and TRBJ2-1, with D tentatively TRBD2 (5 bases). The germline V gene encodes CDR1 SSHAT and CDR2 FNYEAQ (reference sequence). The CDR3 runs to 15 residues. Trimming stripped 2 bases from V and 1 base from J, with 9 bases between. CDR3 DNA (partial): TGTGCCAGCAGCTTAACAGCGGAGTCCTACAATGAG. It encodes CASSLTAESYNE. The CDR3 as a whole reads CASSLTAESYNEQFF.

This clone was seen repeatedly, ten times or more. The read terminates 3 residues ahead of where the CDR3 ends, so the germline J gene completes it. This chain connects TRBV18 to TRBJ1-2, with TRBD1 matching over 12 bases. CDR1 KGHSH and CDR2 LQKENI come from the germline V gene. CDR3 size: 17 residues. The J segment lost 6 bases and the V segment lost 3 bases, leaving 11 bases of the junction unmatched. The CDR3 reads CASSPLSPGTGGDGYTF. CDR3 DNA, as far as it was read: TGTGCCAGCTCACCCCTAAGTCCCGGGACAGGGGGCGATGGC.

In this sample, this clone turned up many times. The CDR3 protein is CASSPQGSYGYTF. The sequenced part of the CDR3 DNA is TGTGCCAGCAGCCCTCAGGGGTCCTATGGC. V usage is TRBV7-2 and J usage is TRBJ1-2; TRBD1 is a possible D gene (6 bases). The read falls 3 residues short of the CDR3 end, and the missing part is taken from the germline J gene. The CDR3 loop spans 13 amino acids. The V gene's germline CDR1 is SGHTA and CDR2 FQGNSA. Trimming took off 5 bases at V and 4 bases at J, with 11 bases between the two ends.

This clone was seen a few times. The read finishes 3 residues shy of the CDR3 end, and the germline J gene is used to complete it. The chain joins TRBV7-6 to TRBJ1-4, with 9 bases aligning to TRBD1. V trimming: 6 bases; J trimming: 8 bases; junction bases outside the gene matches: 4. The CDR3 consists of 13 residues. Germline-derived CDR1 and CDR2 are SGHVS and FNYEAQ. CDR3 loop: CASRGTGQEKLFF. CDR3 DNA (partial): TGTGCCAGCAGGGGGACAGGGCAAGAAAAA.

Many counts were recorded for this clone. The CDR3 extends 3 residues past the end of the read, so its final part is completed from the germline J gene. The J gene is TRBJ2-7, the V gene TRBV19, with TRBD1 matching over 8 bases. Germline CDR1 and CDR2: LNHDA and SQIVND (reference sequence). V dropped 3 bases and J dropped 2; count of bases not matched to a gene: 9. CDR3 length: 16 residues. The CDR3 loop is CASSMTPGTGTYEQYF. The sequenced part of the CDR3 DNA is TGTGCCAGTAGTATGACACCCGGGACAGGCACCTACGAG.

This clone showed up many times. CDR3 sequence: CASSRDRSNYGYTF. CDR3 DNA (partial): TGTGCCAGTAGTAGGGACAGATCCAACTATGGC. The chain employs TRBV19 and TRBJ1-2; 7 positions agree with TRBD1. The missing CDR3 end, 3 residues past where the read stops, is filled in from the germline J gene. J was trimmed by 2 bases and V by 4 bases; bases with no gene match: 4. The CDR3 length is 14 residues. Germline V gene sequence: CDR1 LNHDA, CDR2 SQIVND (reference sequence).

This clone was found many times. The read terminates 3 residues before the CDR3 end, so the remaining end is supplied by the germline J gene. V usage is TRBV12-3 or TRBV12-4 and J usage is TRBJ2-1; TRBD2 matches at 10 bases. With 0 bases clipped from V and 2 bases from J, the junction kept 4 bases outside the gene matches. The CDR3 has 17 amino acids. The part of the CDR3 DNA that was read is TGTGCCAGCAGTTTAGCGAGGCTAGCGGGGGCCTACAATGAG. Its translation is CASSLARLAGAYNE. The CDR3 in full is CASSLARLAGAYNEQFF.

This clone has at least ten counts. Sequencing ends 3 residues short of the CDR3 end; the germline J gene provides the rest. The chain links TRBV29-1 to TRBJ2-2; no definite D call. The V end was cut by 4 bases, the J end by 8 bases, with 11 bases between. This CDR3 spans 12 amino acids. Germline V gene data show CDR1 as SQVTM and CDR2 as ANQGSEA. Partial CDR3 DNA: TGCAGCGTTGGTCAGGCCCTGGGGGAG. It specifies CSVGQALGE. The full CDR3 reads CSVGQALGELFF.